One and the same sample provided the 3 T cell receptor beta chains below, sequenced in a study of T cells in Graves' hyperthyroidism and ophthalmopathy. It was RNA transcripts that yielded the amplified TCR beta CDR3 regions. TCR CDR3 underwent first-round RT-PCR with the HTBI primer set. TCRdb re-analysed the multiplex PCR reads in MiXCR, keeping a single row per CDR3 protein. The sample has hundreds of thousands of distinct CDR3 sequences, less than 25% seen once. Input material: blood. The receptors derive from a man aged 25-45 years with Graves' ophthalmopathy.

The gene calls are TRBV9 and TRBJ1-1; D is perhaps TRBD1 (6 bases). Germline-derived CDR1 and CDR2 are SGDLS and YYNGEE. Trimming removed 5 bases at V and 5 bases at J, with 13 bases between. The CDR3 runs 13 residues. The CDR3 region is CASSPDSWTEAFF. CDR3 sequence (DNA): TGTGCCAGCAGTCCGGACAGTTGGACTGAAGCTTTCTTT.

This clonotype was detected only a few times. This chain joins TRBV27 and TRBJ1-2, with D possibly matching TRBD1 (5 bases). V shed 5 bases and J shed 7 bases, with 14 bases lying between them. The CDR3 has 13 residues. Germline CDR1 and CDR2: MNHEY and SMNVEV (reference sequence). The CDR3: CASSRGVEGGYTF. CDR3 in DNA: TGTGCCAGCAGTCGGGGGGTTGAAGGTGGCTACACCTTC.

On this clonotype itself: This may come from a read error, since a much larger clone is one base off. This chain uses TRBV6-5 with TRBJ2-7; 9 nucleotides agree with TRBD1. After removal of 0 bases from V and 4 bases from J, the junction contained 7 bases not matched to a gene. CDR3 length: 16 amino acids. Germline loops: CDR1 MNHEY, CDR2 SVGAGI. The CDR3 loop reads CASSYSKQGAIYEQYF. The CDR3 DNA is TGTGCCAGCAGTTACTCTAAACAGGGGGCGATATACGAGCAGTACTTC.